These T cell receptor beta chains were read from a single sample in a study of T cells after yellow fever vaccination. MiXCR, applied by TCRdb to the 5' RACE reads, yields one record per CDR3 protein. This sample has about 340,000 distinct CDR3 sequences, with 8.7% found just once. Sample: PBMCs, taken on the day of the first yellow fever vaccination. These receptors all stem from a man in his late teens or twenties who received the YFV17D yellow fever vaccine. The CDR3 runs from the conserved cysteine through the conserved F or W. Each record gives: D gene, J gene, clone size, V gene, CDR3 DNA, CDR3 protein. A D gene is named only where the DNA matches it firmly. Some rows have no size entry. The others give once, few or many, or a class for an expanded clone.

.,TRBJ2-5,many,TRBV5-1,TGCGCCAGCAGCCCGGGCGGGGATGAGACCCAGTACTTC,CASSPGGDETQYF
TRBD2,TRBJ2-5,.,TRBV5-4,TGTGCCAGCAGCTTGCCCCTAGCGGGGCAAGAGACCCAGTACTTC,CASSLPLAGQETQYF
TRBD2,TRBJ2-1,many,TRBV4-3,TGCGCCAGCAGCCTCTCCGATCTAGCGGGGGGGCGGAATGAGCAGTTCTTC,CASSLSDLAGGRNEQFF
TRBD1,TRBJ2-5,few,TRBV20-1,TGCAGTGCGAGTCCTTTTCAGGGGGTGCAAGAGACCCAGTACTTC,CSASPFQGVQETQYF
.,TRBJ2-1,.,TRBV6-5,TGTGCCAGCAGTTACGAACCAAACCCCAATGAGCAGTTCTTC,CASSYEPNPNEQFF
.,TRBJ1-4,many,TRBV7-9,TGTGCCAGCAGCTCGAAGAGGACAGTAACTAATGAAAAACTGTTTTTT,CASSSKRTVTNEKLFF
.,TRBJ2-7,few,TRBV5-1,TGCGCCAGCAGCTGGGGAGGCGGCACTATTTACGAGCAGTACTTC,CASSWGGGTIYEQYF
TRBD1,TRBJ2-7,.,TRBV7-9,TGTGCCAGCAGCTTTTGGGACAGGGGAATGGACGAGCAGTACTTC,CASSFWDRGMDEQYF
.,TRBJ2-7,.,TRBV4-1,TGCGCCAGCAGCCAGGGGGCCCAAGCAAACTACGAGCAGTACTTC,CASSQGAQANYEQYF
.,TRBJ1-5,.,TRBV4-1,TGCGCCAGCAGCCTCCTACCGATCGGACCAAGAAAGCAGCCCCAGCATTTT,CASSLLPIGPRKQPQHF
TRBD1,TRBJ2-5,many,TRBV15,TGTGCCACCAGCAAGAGGACAGGGGGCGCAGAGACCCAGTACTTC,CATSKRTGGAETQYF
.,TRBJ2-1,.,TRBV18,TGTGCCAGCTCACCACGAAGAAGGAATCATGAGCAGTTCTTC,CASSPRRRNHEQFF
.,TRBJ2-3,.,TRBV27,TGTGCCAGCAGTTTATTAGCGGCAGGGCCCACAGATACGCAGTATTTT,CASSLLAAGPTDTQYF
.,TRBJ2-1,.,TRBV7-3,TGTGCCAGCAGGCCACAGGGGGGGAATGAGCAGTTCTTC,CASRPQGGNEQFF
TRBD2,TRBJ2-3,many,TRBV11-2,TGTGCCAGCAGCCCTAGCGGGGGAGGCACAGATACGCAGTATTTT,CASSPSGGGTDTQYF
TRBD1,TRBJ1-4,.,TRBV5-4,TGTGCCAGCAGCCGGACAGGGGACCCTCAAAAACTGTTTTTT,CASSRTGDPQKLFF
.,TRBJ2-1,many,TRBV6-5,TGTGCCAGCAGTTACATCAATGAGCAGTTCTTC,CASSYINEQFF
TRBD2,TRBJ2-3,many,TRBV24-1,TGTGCCACCAGTGACTGGACGGGAGGCAGGGATCCGGCAGATACGCAGTATTTT,CATSDWTGGRDPADTQYF
.,TRBJ1-5,few,TRBV4-3,TGCGCCAGCAGCCAAGAAGGACGAGACAATCAGCCCCAGCATTTT,CASSQEGRDNQPQHF
.,TRBJ1-1,.,TRBV12-3/TRBV12-4,TGTGCCAGCAGTCCAAACTGGGTGCGGAACACTGAAGCTTTCTTT,CASSPNWVRNTEAFF
.,TRBJ2-1,few,TRBV9,TGTGCCAGCAGCGTAAACGCCGGGCAGGGGAAGAGGAATGAGCAGTTCTTC,CASSVNAGQGKRNEQFF
TRBD2,TRBJ2-2,.,TRBV20-1,TGCAGTGCTAGCCCCTATCTAGCGGACCTACGTACCGGGGAGCTGTTTTTT,CSASPYLADLRTGELFF
TRBD2,TRBJ2-1,.,TRBV5-1,TGCGCCAGCAGCTCGACTAGCGGGGAGAGTTTCTTC,CASSSTSGESFF
.,TRBJ2-7,few,TRBV12-5,TGTGCTAGTGGTTTACGGACCTACGAGCAGTACTTC,CASGLRTYEQYF
TRBD1,TRBJ2-2,few,TRBV18,TGTGCCAGCTCCCGGGACAGCGCGAACACCGGGGAGCTGTTTTTT,CASSRDSANTGELFF
TRBD1,TRBJ2-7,few,TRBV6-1,TGTGCCAGCAGAGGGACAGGGGATTTATCCGAGCAGTACTTC,CASRGTGDLSEQYF
.,TRBJ2-5,few,TRBV19,TGTGCCAGTAGGGTGATGGGCGGAGAGACCCAGTACTTC,CASRVMGGETQYF
.,TRBJ1-1,.,TRBV4-2,TGTGCCAGCAGCCCCATAGAAGGTCGGATGAACACTGAAGCTTTCTTT,CASSPIEGRMNTEAFF
TRBD1,TRBJ1-1,.,TRBV12-3/TRBV12-4,TGTGCCAGCAGCTTTGAACAGGGGGGAGGGACTGAAGCTTTCTTT,CASSFEQGGGTEAFF
TRBD2,TRBJ2-2,.,TRBV7-2,TGTGCCAGCAGCTTTTTAGCGGGGGGGCAGGCCGGGGAGCTGTTTTTT,CASSFLAGGQAGELFF
.,TRBJ1-5,.,TRBV20-1,TGCAGTGCTAGAAGGGGTGTCGGCAATCAGCCCCAGCATTTT,CSARRGVGNQPQHF
.,TRBJ2-7,.,TRBV29-1,TGCAGCGCCGCGGGACGGACCTACGAGCAGTACTTC,CSAAGRTYEQYF
.,TRBJ2-6,.,TRBV7-2,TGTGCCAGCAGCAAGAGTCCCCTATTCTCTGGGGCCAACGTCCTGACTTTC,CASSKSPLFSGANVLTF
.,TRBJ2-5,.,TRBV20-1,TGCAGTGCTAGGGCCCGGGAGACCCAGTACTTC,CSARARETQYF
.,TRBJ1-5,.,TRBV7-9,TGTGCCAGCAGCGGGGACGGAAATCAGCCCCAGCATTTT,CASSGDGNQPQHF
.,TRBJ2-1,many,TRBV7-2,TGTGCCAGCAGCCCCGGGATGTCCCTCAATGAGCAGTTCTTC,CASSPGMSLNEQFF
.,TRBJ2-5,few,TRBV4-3,TGCGCCAGCAGCCAAGATCGGTTTGAGACCCAGTACTTC,CASSQDRFETQYF
.,TRBJ2-3,few,TRBV12-3/TRBV12-4,TGTGCCAGCAGTTTCACTATACGGGGTTCAAATACGCAGTATTTT,CASSFTIRGSNTQYF
TRBD2,TRBJ2-1,many,TRBV18,TGTGCCAGCTCGCGGGGGGGTACAGGTGAGCAGTTCTTC,CASSRGGTGEQFF
.,TRBJ2-5,.,TRBV19,TGTGCCAGTAGTCTGGAAGGGTGGGCAGAGACCCAGTACTTC,CASSLEGWAETQYF
.,TRBJ2-3,.,TRBV4-2,TGTGCCAGCAGCCTCCTAGAGACCCACCCTAGCACAGATACGCAGTATTTT,CASSLLETHPSTDTQYF
.,TRBJ1-4,few,TRBV20-1,TGCAGTGCTAGAGGCCTGAATGAAAAACTGTTTTTT,CSARGLNEKLFF
.,TRBJ2-5,few,TRBV5-4,TGTGCCAGCAGCCATTGGACAGTCCAAGAGACCCAGTACTTC,CASSHWTVQETQYF